This TCR beta chain was identified during a study of blood T cell repertoires in COVID-19 (dated by TCRdb to the early 2020s). Background on the whole study: Samples covering the acute and convalescent phases of COVID-19 were provided by collaborators in the United States, Italy and Spain. The material from the prospective study consisted of cDNA or gDNA derived from T cells, B-cell-depleted T cells, or PBMCs. The dataset comprised deeply sampled blood TCRbeta repertoires from subjects exposed to, actively infected with, or recovered from COVID-19. A freely available public database, intended as a resource for researchers studying the immune response to SARS-CoV-2, is where the repertoires were released. The samples were drawn from two sources: the first 160 participants of the ongoing ImmuneRACE study, and 950 to 1,500 subjects contributed by 6 global collaborators. Nearly every sample came with metadata listing a de-identified subject ID, COVID-19 status, age in years and sex. Where available, HLA class I and class II types were obtained from metadata supplied by the sample provider rather than from assay-based typing. Overall results and qualifications from the work: Clinical and demographic metadata were provided uncurated, with the amount varying by source and participant.

The CDR3 numbers 14 residues from cysteine through phenylalanine. CDR3 DNA is the only sequence kept; it has 42 bases, read in frame from the first base. CDR1 and CDR2, per the germline V gene, are SGHAT and FQNNGV. The V end loses 0 bases and the J end loses 10 bases, and a stretch of 15 bases separates them. The immunoSEQ Assay, a bias-controlled multiplex PCR, was used to amplify TCRbeta CDR3 regions from genomic DNA. On the study's bioinformatics: The number of nucleated cells in each sample was estimated from the amplification of reference gene primers within the assay. Sequence reads were collapsed and filtered to measure the absolute abundance of every unique TCRbeta CDR3 rearrangement. For each sample, productive Simpson clonality was calculated by taking the square root of Simpson's diversity index across productive rearrangements. What TCRdb holds here is the immuneACCESS table cut down to in-frame rearrangements. Part of the clones is not present; checked against another copy, under half of the missing clones reflect an unresolved V gene, and the others are unexplained. V, J and clone size are those of that table, while D and trimming were read from the DNA. Recorded for this sample are a few hundred thousand clones; 88% of them occurred a single time. The top ten hold 3.5% to 4.5% of the sample.

A second Seattle source provided samples from volunteer blood donors who had recovered from COVID-19. The collaborating institutions used their own protocols to collect whole blood in K2EDTA tubes. For TCRbeta analysis, collaborator samples were shipped as frozen whole blood, as isolated PBMCs, or as DNA extracted from either sample type. A remark on this clone: Its antigen is still unknown. Per-base qualities were not stored, and no clone one base away is much larger.

This receptor chain uses TRBV11-2 and TRBJ1-1; no D gene call is confident. This clonotype was obtained from a man aged 55 to 70 who had recovered from COVID-19. Sequencing was performed on peripheral blood. The DNA sequence is as follows: TGTGCCAGCAGCTTAGATATTGTCTTGGAGGGAGCTTTCTTT. This encodes CASSLDIVLEGAFF.